This passage covers 20 T cell receptor beta chains from one sample sequenced in a study of blood T cell repertoires in COVID-19. TCRdb's copy holds only in-frame clones and misses some; the assay was immunoSEQ multiplex PCR. The table records 110,000 to 150,000 clones, more than 80% of them present only once. Sequenced input: PBMCs or T cells enriched from blood (not recorded which). These TCRs come from a man aged 50-60 years who had recovered from COVID-19.

V and J are TRBV28 and TRBJ2-2; 7 nucleotides align to TRBD2. Germline trimming cut 2 bases from V and 3 bases from J; bases unmatched to any gene: 6. Germline assignment: CDR1 MDHEN and CDR2 SYDVKM. The CDR3 extends over 16 amino acids. The CDR3 protein is CASSLGAGVHTGELFF. The CDR3 DNA reads as TGTGCCAGCAGTTTAGGGGCGGGAGTTCACACCGGGGAGCTGTTTTTT.

The chain joins TRBV30 to TRBJ1-1, with D possibly matching TRBD1 (5 bases). Per the germline V gene, CDR1 is GTSNPN and CDR2 is SVGIG (reference sequence). This CDR3 is 12 amino acids long. The CDR3: CATPGGGTEAFF. The CDR3 region has the DNA TGTGCGACGCCCGGGGGTGGGACTGAAGCTTTCTTT.

The chain employs TRBV28 and TRBJ2-6, with 7 bases aligning to TRBD1. CDR1 and CDR2 from the germline V gene are MDHEN and SYDVKM. V was pared by 1 base and J by 4 bases, with 13 bases of the junction left unmatched. The CDR3 has 19 residues. CDR3 nucleotides: TGTGCCAGCAGTTTATCCGGAGTGACAGGGCGTACCGGGGCCAACGTCCTGACTTTC. Translating gives CASSLSGVTGRTGANVLTF.

This chain links TRBV7-8 with TRBJ2-7, with D hard to call. The length of the CDR3 is 13 residues. V gave up 1 base and J gave up 6 bases, with 10 bases separating them. Germline CDR1 is SGHVS and CDR2 is FQNEAQ. Here the CDR3 DNA reads TGTGCCAGCAGCTTAGACAGAACCCTCGAGCAGTACGTC. Its protein is CASSLDRTLEQYV.

CDR3 sequence (DNA): TGTGCCAGCAGTGATACACCCGGGACTAGCGGGGGGAACACCGGGGAGCTGTTTTTT. It codes for CASSDTPGTSGGNTGELFF. The V call is TRBV2, the J call TRBJ2-2; TRBD2 matches at 14 bases. There are 19 residues in the CDR3. Trimming took 3 bases from V and 1 from J; bases not matched to a gene: 7. CDR1 is SNHLY and CDR2 is FYNNEI in the germline V gene.

The chain has TRBV24-1 and TRBJ1-2; D not resolved. The CDR3 totals 14 residues. The V end lost 5 bases, the J end lost 8 bases, and 17 bases lay between the germline ends. Germline loops: CDR1 KGHDR, CDR2 SFDVKD. This CDR3 reads CATSALTGVGGYTF. Here the CDR3 DNA reads TGTGCCACCAGTGCCCTAACCGGGGTGGGAGGCTACACCTTC.

The chain carries TRBV6-2 or TRBV6-3 and TRBJ1-4; no clear D. Trimming pared 6 bases from V and 7 bases from J, leaving 15 bases between. CDR3 length: 14 residues. Germline assignment: CDR1 MNHEY and CDR2 SVGEGT. This chain's CDR3 is CASSSRTAGEKLFF. The CDR3 DNA sequence: TGTGCCAGCAGCTCCCGAACAGCGGGTGAAAAACTGTTTTTT.

The J gene is TRBJ2-3, the V gene TRBV5-1, with D possibly TRBD1 on 5 matching bases. Germline CDR1 SGHRS, CDR2 YFSETQ. The CDR3 contains 15 residues. V lost 0 bases, J lost 2 bases, and 10 bases lay in between. This CDR3 is CASSLATDPTDTQYF. CDR3 in DNA: TGCGCCAGCAGCTTGGCGACAGACCCCACAGATACGCAGTATTTT.

The rearrangement joins TRBV19 to TRBJ1-1; a weak D match, TRBD1 (5 bases). The CDR3 length is 13 residues. V was shortened by 5 bases and J by 1 base, with 8 bases between the two germline ends. Germline V lookup: CDR1 LNHDA, CDR2 SQIVND (reference sequence). CDR3 protein: CASSPGQNTEAFF. CDR3 coding DNA: TGTGCCAGTAGTCCTGGACAGAACACTGAAGCTTTCTTT. Looking up the rest from reference TRBV19 and TRBJ1-1 gives the full variable domain: DGGITQSPKYLFRKEGQNVTLSCEQNLNHDAMYWYRQDPGQGLRLIYYSQIVNDFQKGDIAEGYSVSREKKESFPLTVTSAQKNPTAFYLCASSPGQNTEAFFGQGTRLTVV.

The chain joins TRBV29-1 to TRBJ2-1; D ambiguous. The CDR3 runs to 11 residues. The ends were cut back, 6 bases at V and 13 bases at J, with 16 bases in the middle. Germline-derived CDR1 and CDR2 are SQVTM and ANQGSEA. CDR3 bases: TGCAGCGTCGTAGTAAGTCAACCACAGTTCTTC. As protein: CSVVVSQPQFF.

The genes are TRBV5-1 and TRBJ1-1; 9 positions match TRBD1. J lost 11 bases, V lost 4 bases, and 12 bases had no gene match. CDR1 is SGHRS and CDR2 is YFSETQ in the germline V gene. The CDR3 contains 14 residues. In DNA form, the CDR3 reads TGCGCCAGCAGCCTACGGACAGGGGTTGAGGTGGCTTTCTTT. Amino acid sequence: CASSLRTGVEVAFF.

The V and J genes are TRBV4-3 and TRBJ1-5; D uncertain. The CDR3 covers 20 residues. CDR1 is LGHNA and CDR2 is YSLEER in the germline V gene. The germline V and J ends were trimmed by 4 bases and 0 bases, with 25 bases remaining between them. The CDR3 loop reads CASSLRRFVCCRNSNQPQHF. The CDR3 DNA is TGCGCCAGCAGCCTTCGAAGATTCGTTTGCTGTAGAAATAGCAATCAGCCCCAGCATTTT.

The chain couples TRBV6-2 or TRBV6-3 to TRBJ2-1; TRBD2 is a possible D gene (6 bases). Trimming took off 2 bases at V and 4 bases at J, with 12 bases between the two ends. In germline, CDR1 is MNHEY, CDR2 SVGEGT. The CDR3 runs 15 residues. The CDR3 coding sequence is TGTGCCAGCAGTTACAGGGCGGGATCGTACAATGAGCAGTTCTTC. This encodes CASSYRAGSYNEQFF.

This clone was picked up many times. The gene calls are TRBV10-3 and TRBJ1-5; no firm D call. V gave up 3 bases and J gave up 8 bases, with 14 bases separating them. Germline lookup yields CDR1 ENHRY and CDR2 SYGVKD. The CDR3 has 14 amino acids. DNA for the CDR3: TGTGCCATCAGTGAAGAGGGCCGGAGGGAGCCCCAGCATTTT. Protein product: CAISEEGRREPQHF.

The CDR3 sequence is CASSLGQGWYEQYF. The CDR3 region has the DNA TGCGCCAGCAGCTTAGGACAGGGGTGGTACGAGCAGTACTTC. The rearrangement joins TRBV5-1 to TRBJ2-7; TRBD1 matches 9 bases. V was pared by 2 bases and J by 4 bases, with 4 bases of the junction left unmatched. The V gene's germline CDR1 is SGHRS and CDR2 YFSETQ. CDR3 length: 14 amino acids.

This chain links TRBV7-2 with TRBJ2-3, with TRBD2 identical over 11 bases. The CDR3 is made up of 16 amino acids. The trim removed 2 bases at V and 5 bases at J, leaving 6 bases unmatched. Germline loops: CDR1 SGHTA, CDR2 FQGNSA. The CDR3 nucleotides are TGTGCCAGCAGCTTACTTAGCGGGAGGGAGCTAGATACGCAGTATTTT. Encoded protein: CASSLLSGRELDTQYF.

The chain links TRBV19 to TRBJ2-3, with 11 positions matching TRBD2. Germline V lookup: CDR1 LNHDA, CDR2 SQIVND (reference sequence). The V and J ends lost 3 bases and 4 bases, in that order; junction bases with no gene match: 15. This CDR3 is built from 19 residues. The chain's CDR3 is CASSIEVAGGPGWADTQYF. The CDR3 nucleotides are TGTGCCAGTAGTATTGAGGTAGCGGGAGGGCCCGGGTGGGCAGATACGCAGTATTTT.

The V gene is TRBV7-2, the J gene TRBJ2-5; perhaps TRBD2 as D (6 bases). Germline-derived CDR1 and CDR2 are SGHTA and FQGNSA. There are 16 residues in the CDR3. The V gene lost 5 bases and the J gene lost 1 base, with 17 bases spanning the gap. The CDR3 loop reads CASSPRRGRFQETQYF. CDR3 nucleotides: TGTGCCAGCAGCCCCAGACGAGGGAGGTTCCAAGAGACCCAGTACTTC.

The gene calls are TRBV19 and TRBJ1-1; D might be TRBD1 (5 bases). This CDR3 contains 15 residues. Trimming shortened V by 6 bases and J by 2 bases, and 16 bases separated the two germline ends. CDR1 and CDR2 (germline): LNHDA, SQIVND (reference sequence). For the CDR3, the DNA is TGTGCCAGTAGGCTGACAGCGTACCATAACACTGAAGCTTTCTTT. Protein: CASRLTAYHNTEAFF.

The rearrangement uses TRBV15 and TRBJ1-5; D perhaps matches TRBD1 (5 bases). With 1 base removed from V and 0 bases from J, the gap between germline ends came to 13 bases. CDR1 is LNHNV, CDR2 YYDKDF, per germline (reference sequence). The CDR3 is 17 amino acids. In DNA, the CDR3 is TGTGCCACCAGCAGAGCTAGACAGAGCTATAGCAATCAGCCCCAGCATTTT. Protein sequence: CATSRARQSYSNQPQHF.